This T cell receptor beta chain was captured by sequencing in a study of T-cell reconstitution after alpha-beta-depleted transplantation in children. Many counts were recorded for this clonotype. Its antigen is currently unknown. The CDR3 is made up of 12 amino acids. V was trimmed by 3 bases and J by 6 bases, leaving 6 bases between them. Unique molecular identifiers were incorporated when the TCRbeta library was constructed. One entry per CDR3 protein results from TCRdb running MiXCR on the PCR reads. This sample has more than 120,000 distinct CDR3 sequences, with around 8.8% found just once. Study-level points and caveats: At one year after transplant, newly produced T cells mostly accounted for T-cell counts and diversity. Diversity of TCRbeta at day 60 was high in some patients, arising from surviving recipient T cells and thymic progenitors. Several hundred rapidly expanded clones from non-depleted graft cells reportedly supplied alpha-beta T cells about two months post-transplant.

This chain uses TRBV12-3 or TRBV12-4 with TRBJ1-3, with D uncertain. The specimen was PBMCs, mostly from graft donor cells, collected 180 days after TCRalphabeta/CD19-depleted stem cell transplant. This receptor was taken from a female patient aged 2-15 years who had a stem cell transplant for congenital amegakaryocytic thrombocytopenia, so the T cells may come from the graft donor. The CDR3 reads CASSLTLNTIYF. CDR3 DNA: TGTGCCAGCAGTTTGACCCTAAACACCATATATTTT.